This T cell receptor (beta chain) was identified during a study of cytomegalovirus exposure and HLA in healthy donors. A note on this clone: What it binds is unknown.

Use of 60 Vbeta and 13 Jbeta primers characterized the PCR. The repertoire was sequenced with immunoSEQ multiplex PCR; TCRdb's copy has only in-frame clones and lacks some. The sample has some 45,000 clones, about three quarters seen once. V dropped 0 bases and J dropped 4; count of bases not matched to a gene: 4. The CDR3 spans 15 residues. CDR1 is GTSNPN, CDR2 SVGIG, per germline (reference sequence). Study results and limitations: Presence/absence analyses assumed roughly uniform sequencing depth across donors, which may not hold. Among CMV-associated TCR beta chains, most appeared HLA-restricted in a later analysis. Per published accounts, TCR beta sequences correctly predicted the HLA-A and HLA-B alleles of most subjects.

This chain joins TRBV30 and TRBJ1-3; 9 nucleotides match TRBD1. The sample comprised PBMCs. This receptor was obtained from a woman in her twenties or thirties in good health and CMV-seronegative. CDR3: CAWSVPGQGGNTIYF. The CDR3 DNA reads TGTGCCTGGAGTGTTCCGGGACAGGGAGGAAACACCATATATTTT. Full variable domain (outside the CDR3, taken from reference TRBV30 and TRBJ1-3): SQTIHQWPATLVQPVGSPLSLECTVEGTSNPNLYWYRQAAGRGLQLLFYSVGIGQISSEVPQNLSASRPQDRQFILSSKKLLLSDSGFYLCAWSVPGQGGNTIYFGEGSWLTVV.